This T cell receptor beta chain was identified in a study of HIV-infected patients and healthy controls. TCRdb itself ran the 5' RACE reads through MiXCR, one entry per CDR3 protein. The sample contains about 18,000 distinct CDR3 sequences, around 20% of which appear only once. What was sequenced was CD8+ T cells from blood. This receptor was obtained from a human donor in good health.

Here the CDR3 DNA reads TGCGCCAGCAGCACGGGGGGGCCAACCAAAAACATTCAGTACTTC. Protein product: CASSTGGPTKNIQYF. This chain connects TRBV5-1 to TRBJ2-4, with TRBD2 identical over 8 bases. Germline CDR1 SGHRS, CDR2 YFSETQ. CDR3 length equals 15 residues. V shed 4 bases, J shed 2 bases, and the junction held 5 bases outside the gene matches.